The 16 T cell receptor beta chains below come from one sample, sequenced in a study of cytomegalovirus exposure and HLA in healthy donors. The PCR had 60 Vbeta and 13 Jbeta primers. Libraries were prepared by immunoSEQ multiplex PCR; TCRdb keeps only in-frame clonotypes and omits some of them. The data show about 170,000 clones, 71% seen once. The sample consisted of PBMCs. The receptors originated from a girl aged 10 to 17 in good health and CMV-seronegative.

This clone has just a few counts. This sequence joins TRBV4-1 and TRBJ1-2, with D hard to call. V was shortened by 2 bases and J by 2 bases, with 9 bases between the two germline ends. CDR3 length: 14 amino acids. Germline V gene lookup returns CDR1 MGHRA and CDR2 YSYEKL. Here the CDR3 reads CASSQFGRNYGYTF. The CDR3 DNA reads as TGCGCCAGCAGCCAATTTGGTCGGAACTATGGCTACACCTTC.

The genes are TRBV12-5 and TRBJ2-1, with TRBD1 matching over 10 bases. Germline-derived CDR1 and CDR2 are LGHNT and FRNRAP. The length of the CDR3 is 15 residues. Unmatched junction bases numbered 5, after V lost 6 bases and J lost 3 bases. The CDR3 nucleotides are TGTGCTAGTGGCAGGGACAGGGGCGGCTACAATGAGCAGTTCTTC. Its translation: CASGRDRGGYNEQFF.

The V and J genes are TRBV30 and TRBJ1-4; 7 nucleotides agree with TRBD1. Germline CDR1 GTSNPN, CDR2 SVGIG (reference sequence). Trimming at V came to 5 bases and at J to 5 bases, leaving 8 bases not matched to a gene. The CDR3 has 14 amino acids. CDR3 in DNA: TGTGCCTGGGACCGGGACAGTGAGAATGAAAAACTGTTTTTT. It encodes CAWDRDSENEKLFF.

The J gene is TRBJ2-3, the V gene TRBV13, with D tentatively TRBD2 (5 bases). V was pared by 2 bases and J by 1 base, with 7 bases between. Germline assignment: CDR1 PRHDT and CDR2 FYEKMQ (reference sequence). CDR3 size: 14 residues. DNA for the CDR3: TGTGCCAGCAGCTTAATAGCGCGCACAGATACGCAGTATTTT. It yields the protein CASSLIARTDTQYF.

The J gene is TRBJ1-1, the V gene TRBV7-8; 9 nucleotides align to TRBD1. The trim removed 1 base at V and 5 bases at J, leaving 8 bases unmatched. This CDR3 region has 16 residues. CDR1 is SGHVS, CDR2 FQNEAQ, per germline. CDR3 region: CASSLDPTGGNTEAFF. CDR3 in DNA: TGTGCCAGCAGCTTAGATCCGACAGGGGGAAATACTGAAGCTTTCTTT.

This chain connects TRBV4-1 to TRBJ1-1; no reliable D call. The length of the CDR3 is 17 residues. V gave up 0 bases and J gave up 1 base, with 15 bases separating them. CDR1 is MGHRA, CDR2 YSYEKL, per germline. The CDR3, as DNA: TGCGCCAGCAGCCAAGAAAGTGGTGGGCTTCCGAACACTGAAGCTTTCTTT. Translated, it gives CASSQESGGLPNTEAFF.

The J gene is TRBJ1-2, the V gene TRBV4-1, with D possibly TRBD1 on 5 matching bases. V shed 0 bases and J shed 0 bases, with 11 bases lying between them. The CDR3 is 16 residues long. Germline V CDR1 and CDR2: MGHRA, YSYEKL. The DNA for the CDR3 is TGCGCCAGCAGCCAAGAGACGACAGATCCTAACTATGGCTACACCTTC. It translates to CASSQETTDPNYGYTF.

The genes are TRBV9 and TRBJ1-2; 8 bases align to TRBD1. CDR3 length: 13 amino acids. CDR1 is SGDLS and CDR2 is YYNGEE in the germline V gene. With V trimmed by 4 bases and J by 8 bases, 7 bases remained unmatched. CDR3 sequence (DNA): TGTGCCAGCAGCTCTGGACAGGGACAAGGCTACACCTTC. Protein product: CASSSGQGQGYTF.

The chain employs TRBV2 and TRBJ1-1, with D uncertain. Trimming shortened V by 7 bases and J by 4 bases, and 16 bases separated the two germline ends. CDR1 and CDR2 from the germline V gene are SNHLY and FYNNEI. The CDR3 has 14 residues. The CDR3 reads CASTKEGSGTEAFF. The DNA of the CDR3 is TGTGCCAGCACCAAGGAGGGTAGTGGCACTGAAGCTTTCTTT.

This clone was detected only a few times. The V call is TRBV4-1, the J call TRBJ1-1, with 9 bases fitting TRBD1. This CDR3 is 16 amino acids long. The ends lost 2 bases at V and 4 bases at J; junction bases unmatched: 8. The germline V gene encodes CDR1 MGHRA and CDR2 YSYEKL. The CDR3 coding sequence is TGCGCCAGCAGCCAAACTACCGGGACAGGGTTCACTGAAGCTTTCTTT. It yields the protein CASSQTTGTGFTEAFF.

This chain joins TRBV6-5 and TRBJ2-3; D uncertain. There are 14 residues in the CDR3. Germline CDR1 and CDR2: MNHEY and SVGAGI. With 5 bases removed from V and 2 bases from J, the gap between germline ends came to 11 bases. CDR3 DNA sequence: TGTGCCAGCAGTGTCTCGCTACCCACAGATACGCAGTATTTT. Its translation: CASSVSLPTDTQYF.

The chain couples TRBV29-1 to TRBJ2-4; D unresolved. Trimming took off 7 bases at V and 1 base at J, with 14 bases between the two ends. Germline V gives CDR1 SQVTM, CDR2 ANQGSEA. The CDR3 has 14 residues. The CDR3 region is CSAGEVPAKNIQYF. The CDR3 DNA sequence: TGCAGCGCAGGTGAAGTGCCGGCCAAAAACATTCAGTACTTC.

The V call is TRBV19, the J call TRBJ1-1; D unclear. CDR1 and CDR2 (germline): LNHDA, SQIVND (reference sequence). Trimming stripped 1 base from V and 1 base from J, with 7 bases between. This CDR3 spans 14 amino acids. The CDR3 nucleotides read TGTGCCAGTAGTATAGGGAGCGCGAACACTGAAGCTTTCTTT. Its translation: CASSIGSANTEAFF.

This clone was seen more than once but under ten times. The chain has TRBV9 and TRBJ2-5; TRBD2 might be the D (5 bases). Trimming left V 3 bases short and J 5 bases short, with 8 bases between. CDR1 SGDLS and CDR2 YYNGEE come from the germline V gene. The CDR3 length is 12 residues. The CDR3 protein is CASSGLRETQYF. The CDR3 DNA is TGTGCCAGCAGCGGACTACGGGAGACCCAGTACTTC.

This chain links TRBV19 with TRBJ1-2; the D gene is possibly TRBD1 (5 bases). Trimming removed 7 bases from V and 2 bases from J, with 5 bases in between. The CDR3 has 11 residues. Germline CDR1 and CDR2: LNHDA and SQIVND (reference sequence). The CDR3 sequence is CASTGNYGYTF. CDR3 coding DNA: TGTGCCAGTACAGGGAACTATGGCTACACCTTC.

The V call is TRBV7-9, the J call TRBJ2-7; 8 bases map to TRBD1. V trimming: 6 bases; J trimming: 3 bases; junction bases outside the gene matches: 16. CDR1 and CDR2 from the germline V gene are SEHNR and FQNEAQ (reference sequence). This CDR3 is built from 17 residues. CDR3 sequence (DNA): TGTGCCAGCAGAGCACCTGGACCGGGACAGGTGAACTACGAGCAGTACTTC. This sequence encodes CASRAPGPGQVNYEQYF.